The 31 T cell receptor beta chains reported below all come from one sample, sequenced in a study of blood T cell repertoires in COVID-19. Libraries were prepared by immunoSEQ multiplex PCR; TCRdb keeps only in-frame clonotypes and omits some of them. Seen here are under 80,000 clones, around 89% observed once, and the top ten hold approximately 15%. Source material: peripheral blood. The receptors derive from a man in his 70s with active or convalescent COVID-19.

The chain uses TRBV9 and TRBJ1-2; D might be TRBD1 (6 bases). Germline V gene sequence: CDR1 SGDLS, CDR2 YYNGEE. V lost 3 bases, J lost 6 bases, and 18 bases lay in between. This CDR3 region has 15 residues. The CDR3 is CASSENPEGVDGYTF. The CDR3 DNA is TGTGCCAGCAGCGAAAACCCAGAGGGGGTTGATGGCTACACCTTC.

The chain has TRBV4-1 and TRBJ2-7; D is perhaps TRBD2 (6 bases). Germline values: CDR1 MGHRA, CDR2 YSYEKL. The CDR3 spans 13 residues. V was trimmed by 6 bases and J by 1 base, leaving 10 bases between them. Here the CDR3 DNA reads TGCGCCAGCAGTCCAGGACTATCCTACGAGCAGTACTTC. Encoded protein: CASSPGLSYEQYF.

On this clone itself: The junction shows a germline mismatch at one end, possibly a read error. The CDR3 region has the DNA TGTGCCAGCATTTACCAAGCGGGTTTATCCTACGAGCAGTACTTC. This encodes CASIYQAGLSYEQYF. J is TRBJ2-7 and V is TRBV6-6; D perhaps matches TRBD2 (6 bases). CDR3 length equals 15 residues. Germline loops: CDR1 MNHNY, CDR2 SVGAGI (reference sequence).

The V and J genes are TRBV5-1 and TRBJ1-2; a possible D gene is TRBD1 (6 bases). Germline loops: CDR1 SGHRS, CDR2 YFSETQ. V was shortened by 4 bases and J by 4 bases, with 11 bases between the two germline ends. This CDR3 comprises 13 residues. The CDR3 reads CASSPQQGYGYTF. The CDR3 region has the DNA TGCGCCAGCAGCCCTCAACAGGGCTATGGCTACACCTTC.

The chain has TRBV5-1 and TRBJ2-7, with 7 bases fitting TRBD2. Germline CDR1 and CDR2: SGHRS and YFSETQ. Unmatched junction bases numbered 11, after V lost 6 bases and J lost 5 bases. The CDR3 consists of 14 residues. As DNA, the CDR3 is TGCGCCAGCACCCGCGGGAGAGGAATGAACGAGCAGTACTTC. Amino acid sequence: CASTRGRGMNEQYF.

The CDR3 loop reads CASSSEGERNQPQHF. As DNA, the CDR3 is TGCGCCAGCAGCTCTGAGGGGGAGAGGAATCAGCCCCAGCATTTT. The V call is TRBV5-1, the J call TRBJ1-5, with a possible D match to TRBD1 (6 bases). Germline V gene sequence: CDR1 SGHRS, CDR2 YFSETQ. V gave up 3 bases and J gave up 4 bases, with 14 bases separating them. This CDR3 region has 15 residues.

This chain uses TRBV6-6 with TRBJ1-1; D gene unclear. V was pared by 8 bases and J by 5 bases, with 15 bases between. Per germline, CDR1 MNHNY and CDR2 SVGAGI (reference sequence). The CDR3 extends over 13 amino acids. CDR3 loop: CASGGLRYTEAFF. CDR3 nucleotides: TGTGCCAGCGGCGGGCTTCGGTATACTGAAGCTTTCTTT.

The table lists this clone with a count of one. The chain uses TRBV28 and TRBJ1-2; tentative D call: TRBD1 (6 bases). Germline CDR1 MDHEN, CDR2 SYDVKM. Trimming pared 10 bases from V and 4 bases from J, leaving 16 bases between. The CDR3 is made up of 13 amino acids. The DNA for the CDR3 is TGTGCCACCTATGAGGGGGGGCCCTATGGCTACACCTTC. Amino acid sequence: CATYEGGPYGYTF.

The J gene is TRBJ1-2, the V gene TRBV12-3 or TRBV12-4, with TRBD1 as a possible D gene (5 bases). CDR3 size: 12 residues. The V gene lost 5 bases and the J gene lost 7 bases, with 11 bases spanning the gap. This CDR3 is CASSPGTRGYTF. CDR3 bases: TGTGCCAGCAGTCCAGGGACTCGTGGCTACACCTTC.

This clone was detected only once. This chain connects TRBV6-2 or TRBV6-3 to TRBJ1-6; D is ambiguous. Trimming removed 2 bases from V and 9 bases from J, with 11 bases in between. Germline V gives CDR1 MNHEY, CDR2 SVGEGT. The CDR3 runs to 14 residues. DNA of the CDR3: TGTGCCAGCAGTTACCCGGTGGGCATTTCACCCCTCCACTTT. Protein product: CASSYPVGISPLHF.

The CDR3 nucleotides read TGTGCCAGCAGCCAAGAGCAGGGGCCGGGCAATCAGCCCCAGCATTTT. Amino acids: CASSQEQGPGNQPQHF. The chain carries TRBV4-2 and TRBJ1-5, with D possibly TRBD1 on 6 matching bases. Trimming shortened V by 0 bases and J by 2 bases, and 11 bases separated the two germline ends. CDR1 is LGHNA and CDR2 is YNFKEQ in the germline V gene. CDR3 length: 16 amino acids.

The chain has TRBV10-3 and TRBJ2-5, with TRBD2 matching 9 bases. The junction had 12 bases not matched to a gene; V was cut back by 8 bases and J by 5 bases. This CDR3 has 15 residues. In germline, CDR1 is ENHRY, CDR2 SYGVKD. The CDR3 region has the DNA TGTGCCATCCTGCGGCGAGCGGGAGGACGGGAGACCCAGTACTTC. Translation gives CAILRRAGGRETQYF.

This clone was observed once. V and J are TRBV28 and TRBJ2-7; weak D call: TRBD2 (5 bases). Germline V lookup: CDR1 MDHEN, CDR2 SYDVKM. There are 13 residues in the CDR3. The V end lost 7 bases, the J end lost 2 bases, and 12 bases lay between the germline ends. The CDR3 region is CASKPSNTYEQYF. CDR3 bases: TGTGCCAGCAAACCTAGCAACACCTACGAGCAGTACTTC.

This sequence joins TRBV7-2 and TRBJ2-5, with 7 bases fitting TRBD1. The CDR3 totals 13 residues. Losses at the gene ends were 7 bases for V and 4 bases for J; bases not matched to a gene: 6. Looked up from germline, CDR1 is SGHTA and CDR2 is FQGNSA. The CDR3 DNA follows: TGTGCCAGCAACTATAACAGGGGAGAGACCCAGTACTTC. Residues: CASNYNRGETQYF. The full variable domain, rest sourced from reference TRBV7-2 and TRBJ2-5, is GAGVSQSPSNKVTEKGKDVELRCDPISGHTALYWYRQSLGQGLEFLIYFQGNSAPDKSGLPSDRFSAERTGGSVSTLTIQRTQQEDSAVYLCASNYNRGETQYFGPGTRLLVL.

This clone was counted a few times. The chain combines TRBV28 with TRBJ1-1; maybe TRBD1 (5 bases). CDR3 size: 16 residues. V shed 2 bases and J shed 1 base, with 14 bases lying between them. The germline CDR1 and CDR2 sequences are MDHEN and SYDVKM. CDR3 coding DNA: TGTGCCAGCAGTTTAGGCAGACAGTTGCGGAACACTGAAGCTTTCTTT. It codes for CASSLGRQLRNTEAFF.

The chain employs TRBV27 and TRBJ2-7; 7 nucleotides line up with TRBD1. The CDR3 sequence is 14 residues long. Germline V lookup: CDR1 MNHEY, CDR2 SMNVEV (reference sequence). V shed 3 bases and J 7 bases; nucleotides not matched to a gene: 9. CDR3 DNA sequence: TGTGCCAGCAGTTTTTCAGACAGGGATGGTGAGCAGTACTTC. Protein product: CASSFSDRDGEQYF.

The genes are TRBV7-8 and TRBJ1-2; 8 nucleotides align to TRBD1. CDR1 SGHVS and CDR2 FQNEAQ come from the germline V gene. The V and J ends lost 5 bases and 7 bases, in that order; junction bases with no gene match: 12. CDR3 size: 15 residues. The CDR3 loop reads CASSPQNRGTGGYTF. CDR3 DNA sequence: TGTGCCAGCAGCCCGCAGAACAGGGGGACCGGTGGCTACACCTTC. Full variable domain (missing parts from reference TRBV7-8 and TRBJ1-2): GAGVSQSPRYKVAKRGQDVALRCDPISGHVSLFWYQQALGQGPEFLTYFQNEAQLDKSGLPSDRFFAERPEGSVSTLKIQRTQQEDSAVYLCASSPQNRGTGGYTFGSGTRLTVV.

The chain links TRBV7-2 to TRBJ1-2; no clear D. The germline V and J ends were trimmed by 5 bases and 8 bases, with 15 bases remaining between them. Germline-derived CDR1 and CDR2 are SGHTA and FQGNSA. This CDR3 is built from 13 residues. This CDR3 reads CASSLSREGGYTF. CDR3 nucleotide sequence: TGTGCCAGCAGCCTCAGTCGGGAAGGCGGCTACACCTTC.

The chain is built from TRBV5-1 and TRBJ2-5; a weak D match, TRBD1 (8 bases). V lost 0 bases and J lost 4, with 10 bases in between. Germline lookup yields CDR1 SGHRS and CDR2 YFSETQ. The CDR3 spans 14 residues. CDR3 loop: CASSLDRGGETQYF. The CDR3, as DNA: TGCGCCAGCAGCTTGGACAGGGGGGGAGAGACCCAGTACTTC.

The J gene is TRBJ2-7, the V gene TRBV9, with TRBD1 identical over 12 bases. The V gene end was trimmed by 0 bases and the J gene end by 7 bases; junction bases not matched to a gene: 11. The CDR3 is 17 residues long. Germline V gene sequence: CDR1 SGDLS, CDR2 YYNGEE. CDR3 in amino acids: CASSVALRGQGADEQYF. CDR3 nucleotides: TGTGCCAGCAGCGTAGCTCTGCGGGGACAGGGGGCTGATGAGCAGTACTTC. Combining the CDR3 with reference TRBV9 and TRBJ2-7 gives the whole variable domain DSGVTQTPKHLITATGQRVTLRCSPRSGDLSVYWYQQSLDQGLQFLIQYYNGEERAKGNILERFSAQQFPDLHSELNLSSLELGDSALYFCASSVALRGQGADEQYFGPGTRLTVT.

This clone was detected only a few times. V usage is TRBV19 and J usage is TRBJ1-1; TRBD1 aligns across 8 bases. CDR1 and CDR2 from the germline V gene are LNHDA and SQIVND (reference sequence). The V and J ends lost 3 bases and 4 bases, in that order; junction bases with no gene match: 7. CDR3 length: 15 residues. CDR3 protein: CASSMSGGLVTEAFF. The DNA for the CDR3 is TGTGCCAGTAGTATGTCAGGGGGCTTGGTCACTGAAGCTTTCTTT.

This clone is a singleton in its sample. The rearrangement uses TRBV29-1 and TRBJ1-2; 9 bases agree with TRBD1. CDR1 SQVTM and CDR2 ANQGSEA come from the germline V gene. The length of the CDR3 is 12 residues. V lost 4 bases, J lost 4 bases, and 1 base stayed unmatched. CDR3 DNA sequence: TGCAGCGTTGCGGGACAGGGCTATGGCTACACCTTC. Translated: CSVAGQGYGYTF. Supplemented by reference TRBV29-1 and TRBJ1-2, the full variable domain reads SAVISQKPSRDICQRGTSLTIQCQVDSQVTMMFWYRQQPGQSLTLIATANQGSEATYESGFVIDKFPISRPNLTFSTLTVSNMSPEDSSIYLCSVAGQGYGYTFGSGTRLTVV.

The chain links TRBV27 to TRBJ2-7, with a possible D match to TRBD1 (7 bases). With 5 bases removed from V and 4 bases from J, the gap between germline ends came to 18 bases. CDR1 and CDR2 from the germline V gene are MNHEY and SMNVEV (reference sequence). The CDR3 has 15 amino acids. The CDR3 coding sequence is TGTGCCAGCAGTCGACAGGGAGGCGGATGGTACGAGCAGTACTTC. As protein: CASSRQGGGWYEQYF.

The chain couples TRBV12-3 or TRBV12-4 to TRBJ1-1, with 7 bases aligning to TRBD1. The CDR3 covers 13 residues. V shed 6 bases and J 4 bases; nucleotides not matched to a gene: 5. In DNA form, the CDR3 reads TGTGCCAGCAGGGGACAGCTAGGCACTGAAGCTTTCTTT. Protein sequence: CASRGQLGTEAFF.

This chain uses TRBV28 with TRBJ1-2; D uncertain. The CDR3 spans 13 residues. The V and J ends lost 7 bases and 4 bases respectively, with 13 bases between them. Germline CDR1 reads MDHEN; CDR2 reads SYDVKM. CDR3 in amino acids: CASNTPGSYGYTF. CDR3 in DNA: TGTGCCAGCAACACCCCGGGGAGCTATGGCTACACCTTC.

The V call is TRBV5-1, the J call TRBJ1-1, with 8 bases identical to TRBD1. In germline, CDR1 is SGHRS, CDR2 YFSETQ. The CDR3 length is 17 residues. Trimming removed 5 bases from V and 4 bases from J; junction bases left unmatched: 16. CDR3 bases: TGCGCCAGCAGACCGGGACATCATCGGGGGACAGGCACTGAAGCTTTCTTT. It is translated as CASRPGHHRGTGTEAFF.

V usage is TRBV6-5 and J usage is TRBJ2-7; D gene ambiguous. The CDR3 contains 12 residues. V lost 6 bases, J lost 2 bases, and 8 bases lay in between. Germline CDR1 reads MNHEY; CDR2 reads SVGAGI. This chain's CDR3 is CASSPGPYEQYF. Written as DNA, the CDR3 is TGTGCCAGCAGCCCCGGTCCCTACGAGCAGTACTTC.

The chain is built from TRBV2 and TRBJ1-5; tentative D call: TRBD1 (5 bases). The ends were cut back, 6 bases at V and 3 bases at J, with 12 bases in the middle. Germline assignment: CDR1 SNHLY and CDR2 FYNNEI. CDR3 length equals 14 residues. CDR3 DNA: TGTGCCAGCAGGGTACAGGCTTTCAATCAGCCCCAGCATTTT. Protein sequence: CASRVQAFNQPQHF.

The chain carries TRBV28 and TRBJ2-7; a weak D match, TRBD1 (5 bases). The CDR3 loop spans 12 amino acids. The germline gives CDR1 MDHEN, CDR2 SYDVKM. V was trimmed by 5 bases and J by 7 bases, leaving 12 bases between them. CDR3 sequence (DNA): TGTGCCAGCAGTCGTCAGGGAATAGAGCAGTACTTC. It yields the protein CASSRQGIEQYF.

This rearrangement joins TRBV7-9 to TRBJ1-1; no reliable D call. Trimming cost V 7 bases and J 4 bases, with 13 bases left between them. CDR1 SEHNR and CDR2 FQNEAQ come from the germline V gene (reference sequence). The CDR3 is 13 amino acids. The CDR3 sequence is CASTVVSGTEAFF. In nucleotides, the CDR3 is TGTGCCAGCACCGTGGTTTCGGGCACTGAAGCTTTCTTT.

The J gene is TRBJ2-7, the V gene TRBV7-6, with 12 positions matching TRBD2. Germline V CDR1 and CDR2: SGHVS, FNYEAQ. The CDR3 loop spans 15 amino acids. J was trimmed by 3 bases and V by 5 bases; bases with no gene match: 5. The chain's CDR3 is CASSARTSGIYEQYF. Written as DNA, the CDR3 is TGTGCCAGCAGCGCCCGGACTAGCGGGATCTACGAGCAGTACTTC. Full variable domain (rest looked up from reference TRBV7-6 and TRBJ2-7): GAGVSQSPRYKVTKRGQDVALRCDPISGHVSLYWYRQALGQGPEFLTYFNYEAQQDKSGLPNDRFSAERPEGSISTLTIQRTEQRDSAMYRCASSARTSGIYEQYFGPGTRLTVT.